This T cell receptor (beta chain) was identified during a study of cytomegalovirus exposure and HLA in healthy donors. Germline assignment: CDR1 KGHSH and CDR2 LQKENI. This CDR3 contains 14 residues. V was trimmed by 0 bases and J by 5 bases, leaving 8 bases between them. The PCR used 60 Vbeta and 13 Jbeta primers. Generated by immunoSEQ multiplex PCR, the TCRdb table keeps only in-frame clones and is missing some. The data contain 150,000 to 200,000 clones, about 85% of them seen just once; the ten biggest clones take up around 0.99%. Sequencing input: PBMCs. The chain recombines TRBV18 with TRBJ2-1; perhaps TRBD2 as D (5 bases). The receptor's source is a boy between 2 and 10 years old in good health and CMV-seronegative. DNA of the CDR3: TGTGCCAGCTCACCACCGTCGAGGGACAATGAGCAGTTCTTC. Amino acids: CASSPPSRDNEQFF.